This T cell receptor (beta chain) was documented in a study of shared clonotypes between healthy human individuals. Findings and caveats of the study: The donor pool, a small one, limited the genetic and exposure-history diversity represented.

The naive CD8 subset, CD45RO-negative cells positively selected for CCR7, excluded terminally differentiated effector memory CD45RA+ cells. Donors included only healthy HIV-negative adults lacking recent acute infections or vaccinations. A note on this clone: The target antigen is unknown.

Repertoires were generated with immunoSEQ multiplex PCR, while TCRdb's copy carries only in-frame clones and drops some. The sample yields 650,000 to 800,000 clones, just over 90% seen once. The source of this sequence is a man aged 25 to 45 in good health. The sequencing sample was made of naive CD8+ T cells sorted from blood.

CDR3 DNA sequence: TGTGCCAGCAGCTTTCGCGAAAACATTCAGTACTTC. Protein sequence: CASSFRENIQYF. The gene calls are TRBV7-9 and TRBJ2-4; no definite D call. V lost 3 bases to trimming and J lost 5 bases, with 5 bases between them. Germline CDR1 reads SEHNR; CDR2 reads FQNEAQ (reference sequence). This CDR3 spans 12 amino acids. The whole variable domain, remainder taken from reference TRBV7-9 and TRBJ2-4, is DTGVSQNPRHKITKRGQNVTFRCDPISEHNRLYWYRQTLGQGPEFLTYFQNEAQLEKSRLLSDRFSAERPKGSFSTLEIQRTEQGDSAMYLCASSFRENIQYFGAGTRLSVL.